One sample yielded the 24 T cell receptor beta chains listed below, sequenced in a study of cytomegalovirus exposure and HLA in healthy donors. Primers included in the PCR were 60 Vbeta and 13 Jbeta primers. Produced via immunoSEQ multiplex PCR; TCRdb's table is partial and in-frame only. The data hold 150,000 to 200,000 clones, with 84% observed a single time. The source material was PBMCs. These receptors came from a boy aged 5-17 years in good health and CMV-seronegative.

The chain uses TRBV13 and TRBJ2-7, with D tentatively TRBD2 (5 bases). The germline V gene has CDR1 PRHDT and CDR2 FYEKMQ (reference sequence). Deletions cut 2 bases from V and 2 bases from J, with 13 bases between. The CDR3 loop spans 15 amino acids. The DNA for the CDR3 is TGTGCCAGCAGCTTAAGCGGCGGCTCCACCTACGAGCAGTACTTC. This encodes CASSLSGGSTYEQYF.

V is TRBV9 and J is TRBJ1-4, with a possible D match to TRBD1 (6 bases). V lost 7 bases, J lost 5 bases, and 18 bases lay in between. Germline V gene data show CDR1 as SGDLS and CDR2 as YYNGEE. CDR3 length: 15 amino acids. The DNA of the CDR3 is TGTGCCAGCGGATCCGGACAGACTACGAATGAAAAACTGTTTTTT. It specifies CASGSGQTTNEKLFF.

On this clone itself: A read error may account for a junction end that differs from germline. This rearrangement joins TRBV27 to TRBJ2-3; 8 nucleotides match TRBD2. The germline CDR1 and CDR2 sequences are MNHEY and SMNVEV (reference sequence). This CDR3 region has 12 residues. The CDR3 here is CASSRIGGAGLF. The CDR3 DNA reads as TGTGCCAGCAGTCGCATCGGGGGGGCCGGCCTTTTT.

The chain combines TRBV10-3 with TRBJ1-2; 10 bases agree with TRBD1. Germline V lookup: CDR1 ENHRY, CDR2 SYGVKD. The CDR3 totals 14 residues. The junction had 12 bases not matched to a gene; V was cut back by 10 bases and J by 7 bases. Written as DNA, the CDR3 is TGTGCCAGCACTCCCGGGGACAGGGGTGCTGGCTACACCTTC. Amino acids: CASTPGDRGAGYTF.

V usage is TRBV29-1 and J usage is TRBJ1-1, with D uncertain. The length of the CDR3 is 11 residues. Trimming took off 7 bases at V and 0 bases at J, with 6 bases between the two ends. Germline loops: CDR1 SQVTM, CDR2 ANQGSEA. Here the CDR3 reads CSGALNTEAFF. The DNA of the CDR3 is TGCAGCGGGGCCTTGAACACTGAAGCTTTCTTT.

The DNA for the CDR3 is TGTGCCAGCAGTGGGGGGGGTTTGGCGGGGGACACCTACGAGCAGTACTTC. Translating gives CASSGGGLAGDTYEQYF. The V gene is TRBV2, the J gene TRBJ2-7; a weak D match, TRBD2 (7 bases). The CDR3 is 17 amino acids. V was trimmed by 4 bases and J by 2 bases, leaving 21 bases between them. The V gene's germline CDR1 is SNHLY and CDR2 FYNNEI.

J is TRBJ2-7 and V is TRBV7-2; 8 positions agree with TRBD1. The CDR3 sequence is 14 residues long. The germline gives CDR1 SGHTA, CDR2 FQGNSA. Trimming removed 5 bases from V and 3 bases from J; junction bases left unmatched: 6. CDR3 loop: CASSPQGAIYEQYF. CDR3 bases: TGTGCCAGCAGCCCTCAGGGGGCGATCTACGAGCAGTACTTC.

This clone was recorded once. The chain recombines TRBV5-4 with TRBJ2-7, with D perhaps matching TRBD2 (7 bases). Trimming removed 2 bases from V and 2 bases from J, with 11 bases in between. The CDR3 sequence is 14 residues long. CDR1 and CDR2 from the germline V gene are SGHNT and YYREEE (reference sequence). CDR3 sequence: CASSLMGGPYEQYF. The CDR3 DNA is TGTGCCAGCAGCTTAATGGGGGGGCCCTACGAGCAGTACTTC.

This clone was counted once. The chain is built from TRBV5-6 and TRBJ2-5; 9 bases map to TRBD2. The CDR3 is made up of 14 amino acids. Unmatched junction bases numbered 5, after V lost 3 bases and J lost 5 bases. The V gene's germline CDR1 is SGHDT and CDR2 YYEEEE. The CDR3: CASSSASGTETQYF. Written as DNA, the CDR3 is TGTGCCAGCAGCTCAGCTAGCGGGACGGAGACCCAGTACTTC.

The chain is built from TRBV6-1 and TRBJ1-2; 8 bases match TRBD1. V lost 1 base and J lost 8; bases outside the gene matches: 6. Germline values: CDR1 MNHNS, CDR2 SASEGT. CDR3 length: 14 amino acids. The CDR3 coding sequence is TGTGCCAGCAGTGAAGGGGACAGGTACCGAGGCTACACCTTC. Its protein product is CASSEGDRYRGYTF.

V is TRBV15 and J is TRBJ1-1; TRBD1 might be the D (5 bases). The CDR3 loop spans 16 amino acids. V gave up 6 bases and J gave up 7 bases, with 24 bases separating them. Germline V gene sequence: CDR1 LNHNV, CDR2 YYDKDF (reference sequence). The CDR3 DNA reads TGTGCCACCAGTAGGGGCTCAGCCGCCCGAGTCGGTGAAGCTTTCTTT. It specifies CATSRGSAARVGEAFF.

The CDR3 loop reads CASSPHNIPGANVLTF. CDR3 DNA sequence: TGTGCCAGCAGCCCCCATAACATACCGGGGGCCAACGTCCTGACTTTC. V gene TRBV7-3 combines with J gene TRBJ2-6; D unresolved. CDR3 length equals 16 residues. Trimming left V 5 bases short and J 4 bases short, with 15 bases between. Germline values: CDR1 SGHTA, CDR2 FQGTGA.

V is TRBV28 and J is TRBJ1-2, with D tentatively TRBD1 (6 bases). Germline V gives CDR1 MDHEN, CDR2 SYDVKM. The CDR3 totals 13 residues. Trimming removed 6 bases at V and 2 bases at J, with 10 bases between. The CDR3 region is CASSSDRNYGYTF. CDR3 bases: TGTGCCAGCAGCTCCGACAGGAACTATGGCTACACCTTC.

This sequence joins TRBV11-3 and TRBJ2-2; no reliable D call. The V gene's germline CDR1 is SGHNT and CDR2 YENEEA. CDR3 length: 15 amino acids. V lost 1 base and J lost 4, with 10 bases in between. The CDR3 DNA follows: TGTGCCAGCAGCTTAGTCGCTTCGGGCACCGGGGAGCTGTTTTTT. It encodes CASSLVASGTGELFF.

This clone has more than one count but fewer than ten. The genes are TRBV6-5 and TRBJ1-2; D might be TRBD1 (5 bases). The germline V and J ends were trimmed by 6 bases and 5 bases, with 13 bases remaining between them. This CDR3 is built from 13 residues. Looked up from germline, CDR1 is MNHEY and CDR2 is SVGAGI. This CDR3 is CASRRDGNYGYTF. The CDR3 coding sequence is TGTGCCAGCAGGCGGGACGGAAATTATGGCTACACCTTC.

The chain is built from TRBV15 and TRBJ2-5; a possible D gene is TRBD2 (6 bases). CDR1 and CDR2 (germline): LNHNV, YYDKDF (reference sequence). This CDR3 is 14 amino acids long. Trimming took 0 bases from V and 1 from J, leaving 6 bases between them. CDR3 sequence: CATSRELAQETQYF. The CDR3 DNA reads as TGTGCCACCAGCAGAGAACTAGCCCAAGAGACCCAGTACTTC.

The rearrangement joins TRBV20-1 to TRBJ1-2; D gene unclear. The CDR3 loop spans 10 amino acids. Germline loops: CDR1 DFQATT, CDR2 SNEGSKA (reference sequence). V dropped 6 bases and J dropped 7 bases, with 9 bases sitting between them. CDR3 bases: TGCAGTGCCGTGGCGGGTGGCTACACCTTC. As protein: CSAVAGGYTF.

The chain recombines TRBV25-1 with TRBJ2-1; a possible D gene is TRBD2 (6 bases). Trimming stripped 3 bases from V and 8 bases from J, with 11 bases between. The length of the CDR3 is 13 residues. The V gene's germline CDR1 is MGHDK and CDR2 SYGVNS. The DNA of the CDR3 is TGTGCCAGCAGTGATGGGGGGTTGGATGAGCAGTTCTTC. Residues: CASSDGGLDEQFF.

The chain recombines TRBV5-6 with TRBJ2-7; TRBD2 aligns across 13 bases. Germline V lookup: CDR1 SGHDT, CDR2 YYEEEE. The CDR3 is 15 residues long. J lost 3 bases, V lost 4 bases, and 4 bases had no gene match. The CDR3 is CASSTGTSGNYEQYF. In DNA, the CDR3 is TGTGCCAGCAGCACCGGGACTAGCGGGAACTACGAGCAGTACTTC. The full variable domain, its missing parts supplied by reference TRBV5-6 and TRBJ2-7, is DAGVTQSPTHLIKTRGQQVTLRCSPKSGHDTVSWYQQALGQGPQFIFQYYEEEERQRGNFPDRFSGHQFPNYSSELNVNALLLGDSALYLCASSTGTSGNYEQYFGPGTRLTVT.

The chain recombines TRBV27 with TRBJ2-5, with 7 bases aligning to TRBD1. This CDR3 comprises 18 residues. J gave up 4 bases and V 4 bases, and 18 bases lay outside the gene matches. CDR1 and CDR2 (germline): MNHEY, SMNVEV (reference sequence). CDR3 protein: CASSSTPPRTGVAETQYF. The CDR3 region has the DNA TGTGCCAGCAGTTCAACCCCGCCCCGGACAGGAGTTGCAGAGACCCAGTACTTC.

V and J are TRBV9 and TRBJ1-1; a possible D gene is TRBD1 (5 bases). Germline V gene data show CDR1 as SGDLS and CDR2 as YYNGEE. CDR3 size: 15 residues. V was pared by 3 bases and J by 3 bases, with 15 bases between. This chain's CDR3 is CASSAARDSHTEAFF. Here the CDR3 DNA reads TGTGCCAGCAGCGCCGCTAGGGACTCACACACTGAAGCTTTCTTT.

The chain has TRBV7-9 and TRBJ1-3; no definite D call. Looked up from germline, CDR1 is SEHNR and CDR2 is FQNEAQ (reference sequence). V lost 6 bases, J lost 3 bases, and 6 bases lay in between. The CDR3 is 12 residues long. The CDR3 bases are TGTGCCAGCAGTTATTATGGAAACACCATATATTTT. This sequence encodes CASSYYGNTIYF.

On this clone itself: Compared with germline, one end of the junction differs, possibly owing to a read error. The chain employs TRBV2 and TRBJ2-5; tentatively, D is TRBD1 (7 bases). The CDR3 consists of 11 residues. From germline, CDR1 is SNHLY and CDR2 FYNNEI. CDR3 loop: CASSGSQGGHF. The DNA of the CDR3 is TGTGCCAGCAGTGGGTCGCAGGGGGGACACTTC. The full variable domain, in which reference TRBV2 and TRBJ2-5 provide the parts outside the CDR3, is EPEVTQTPSHQVTQMGQEVILRCVPISNHLYFYWYRQILGQKVEFLVSFYNNEISEKSEIFDDQFSVERPDGSNFTLKIRSTKLEDSAMYFCASSGSQGGHFGPGTRLLVL.

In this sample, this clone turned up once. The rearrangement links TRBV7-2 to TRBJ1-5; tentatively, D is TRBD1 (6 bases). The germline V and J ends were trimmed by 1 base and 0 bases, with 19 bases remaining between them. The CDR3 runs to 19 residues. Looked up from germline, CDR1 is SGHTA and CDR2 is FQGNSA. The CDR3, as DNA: TGTGCCAGCAGCTTAGGGAGCCCGGGACACCGATATAGCAATCAGCCCCAGCATTTT. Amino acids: CASSLGSPGHRYSNQPQHF.